The 28 T cell receptor beta chains below were found in one sample sequenced in a study of blood T cells in healthy people across ages. Primed by a sample-barcoded 5' primer and a J-beta primer mix, a second PCR proceeded for 7 to 11 cycles. TCRdb redid the calling of the 5' RACE reads with MiXCR, one entry per CDR3 protein. Found here are about 680,000 distinct CDR3 sequences, roughly 49% of them singletons; the top ten hold roughly a third. Material: blood. These receptors were taken from a woman in her fifties or sixties in good health.

The chain recombines TRBV20-1 with TRBJ2-3; TRBD1 matches 7 bases. The V gene end was trimmed by 2 bases and the J gene end by 2 bases; junction bases not matched to a gene: 10. Germline CDR1 DFQATT, CDR2 SNEGSKA (reference sequence). The CDR3 contains 16 residues. This CDR3 is CSARSQRRGYTDTQYF. Here the CDR3 DNA reads TGCAGTGCTAGAAGTCAGCGCAGGGGGTACACAGATACGCAGTATTTT.

The chain is built from TRBV6-2 or TRBV6-3 and TRBJ2-5, with 11 bases fitting TRBD2. After removal of 6 bases from V and 2 bases from J, the junction contained 5 bases not matched to a gene. The germline V gene has CDR1 MNHEY and CDR2 SVGEGT. The CDR3 has 15 residues. CDR3 nucleotides: TGTGCCAGCAGGACTAGCGGGAAGGGGCAAGAGACCCAGTACTTC. It encodes CASRTSGKGQETQYF.

CDR3 coding DNA: TGCAGTGCTATCAAACAGGGAAACACTGAAGCTTTCTTT. This gives the protein CSAIKQGNTEAFF. The rearrangement joins TRBV20-1 to TRBJ1-1; a weak D match, TRBD1 (6 bases). With 4 bases removed from V and 2 bases from J, the gap between germline ends came to 11 bases. In germline, CDR1 is DFQATT, CDR2 SNEGSKA (reference sequence). CDR3 size: 13 residues.

The chain joins TRBV5-1 to TRBJ1-1, with TRBD1 matching 7 bases. CDR3 length equals 14 residues. CDR1 and CDR2 (germline): SGHRS, YFSETQ. Unmatched junction bases numbered 6, after V lost 5 bases and J lost 2 bases. For the CDR3, the DNA is TGCGCCAGCAGAGCGGGGACAGCTAACACTGAAGCTTTCTTT. Encoded protein: CASRAGTANTEAFF.

This clonotype appeared once. The chain couples TRBV18 to TRBJ2-2; TRBD2 is a possible D gene (6 bases). Germline loops: CDR1 KGHSH, CDR2 LQKENI. Trimming removed 2 bases at V and 6 bases at J, with 19 bases between. The CDR3 covers 17 residues. The DNA of the CDR3 is TGTGCCAGCTCACCAGCAGGGTATGGAGGGCGCGCCGGGGAGCTGTTTTTT. Its translation is CASSPAGYGGRAGELFF. Filled out from reference TRBV18 and TRBJ2-2, the complete variable domain reads NAGVMQNPRHLVRRRGQEARLRCSPMKGHSHVYWYRQLPEEGLKFMVYLQKENIIDESGMPKERFSAEFPKEGPSILRIQQVVRGDSAAYFCASSPAGYGGRAGELFFGEGSRLTVL.

V gene TRBV20-1 combines with J gene TRBJ1-6, with 8 bases matching TRBD1. V dropped 6 bases and J dropped 8; count of bases not matched to a gene: 15. The CDR3 totals 16 residues. Germline CDR1 and CDR2: DFQATT and SNEGSKA (reference sequence). As DNA, the CDR3 is TGCAGTGCCACTCCGACGACAGGGGAGGAATATTCACCCCTCCACTTT. This gives the protein CSATPTTGEEYSPLHF.

As concerns this clonotype: This may arise from a read error, as a much more abundant clone is one base away. The V call is TRBV25-1, the J call TRBJ2-7; 7 nucleotides match TRBD1. The CDR3 contains 17 residues. Germline loops: CDR1 MGHDK, CDR2 SYGVNS. This CDR3 reads CASSGTARDSKFYKQYF. For the CDR3, the DNA is TGTGCCAGCAGTGGGACGGCGAGGGACAGCAAATTCTACAAGCAGTACTTC.

This clonotype came up a few times. J is TRBJ1-2 and V is TRBV29-1; TRBD1 agrees at 7 bases. CDR3 size: 13 residues. V dropped 4 bases and J dropped 7; count of bases not matched to a gene: 9. Looked up from germline, CDR1 is SQVTM and CDR2 is ANQGSEA. CDR3 in DNA: TGCAGCGTTGGCAGGGGGGTTGGAGGTGGCTACACCTTC. This translates into CSVGRGVGGGYTF.

About this clonotype: At one of its ends the junction is not consistent with the germline gene, which may arise from a read error. The chain couples TRBV5-1 to TRBJ1-2; D is perhaps TRBD1 (6 bases). This CDR3 comprises 14 residues. Per the germline V gene, CDR1 is SGHRS and CDR2 is YFSETQ. CDR3 sequence reads: CAGSEAGQQGGYTF. The DNA of the CDR3 is TGCGCCGGCAGCGAAGCAGGACAGCAAGGTGGCTACACCTTC.

The table lists this clonotype with a few counts. This chain uses TRBV7-2 with TRBJ2-7; D could derive from TRBD1 or TRBD2 (5 bases each). Trimming shortened V by 3 bases and J by 7 bases, and 16 bases separated the two germline ends. The germline CDR1 and CDR2 sequences are SGHTA and FQGNSA. The CDR3 contains 14 residues. The CDR3 DNA is TGTGCCAGCAGCTTCGCTCAGGGCTCGGGAGAGCAGTACTTC. Its protein product is CASSFAQGSGEQYF.

V is TRBV6-2 or TRBV6-3 and J is TRBJ1-1; the D is unclear. This CDR3 region has 13 residues. The germline V gene encodes CDR1 MNHEY and CDR2 SVGEGT. Between the trimmed V and J ends, which lost 3 bases and 5 bases, there was a span of 10 bases. The CDR3 coding sequence is TGTGCCAGCAGTTATGCGGGGATAACTGAAGCTTTCTTT. Its translation is CASSYAGITEAFF.

This clonotype is a singleton in its sample. The rearrangement uses TRBV7-9 and TRBJ1-5; 7 bases fit TRBD1. The germline gives CDR1 SEHNR, CDR2 FQNEAQ (reference sequence). This CDR3 comprises 17 residues. The junction had 15 bases not matched to a gene; V was cut back by 5 bases and J by 5 bases. CDR3 in DNA: TGTGCCAGCAGCGCCGAGGCACCTGACAGGGTTTATCAGCCCCAGCATTTT. Translated: CASSAEAPDRVYQPQHF.

The gene calls are TRBV5-1 and TRBJ1-2; no firm D call. Trimming removed 1 base from V and 4 bases from J, with 8 bases in between. This CDR3 comprises 13 residues. Per germline, CDR1 SGHRS and CDR2 YFSETQ. The DNA for the CDR3 is TGCGCCAGCAGCTTGAGGAACAGCTATGGCTACACCTTC. It yields the protein CASSLRNSYGYTF.

V is TRBV20-1 and J is TRBJ2-1; 9 bases line up with TRBD2. V shed 4 bases and J 8 bases; nucleotides not matched to a gene: 6. Looked up from germline, CDR1 is DFQATT and CDR2 is SNEGSKA (reference sequence). This CDR3 is 13 amino acids long. CDR3 DNA: TGCAGTGCTAAATTAGCGGGAGTTTATGAGCAGTTCTTC. Translated, it gives CSAKLAGVYEQFF.

V is TRBV29-1 and J is TRBJ2-5, with 7 bases identical to TRBD2. The CDR3 extends over 12 amino acids. CDR1 and CDR2 (germline): SQVTM, ANQGSEA. J lost 2 bases, V lost 7 bases, and 4 bases had no gene match. CDR3 protein: CSGREGQETQYF. The CDR3 coding sequence is TGCAGCGGGAGGGAGGGGCAAGAGACCCAGTACTTC. Full variable domain (rest looked up from reference TRBV29-1 and TRBJ2-5): SAVISQKPSRDICQRGTSLTIQCQVDSQVTMMFWYRQQPGQSLTLIATANQGSEATYESGFVIDKFPISRPNLTFSTLTVSNMSPEDSSIYLCSGREGQETQYFGPGTRLLVL.

Concerning this clonotype: Because it lacks the conserved phenylalanine or tryptophan at the end, this CDR3 is likely a read error. V and J are TRBV5-1 and TRBJ2-5; TRBD1 aligns across 7 bases. CDR1 and CDR2 (germline): SGHRS, YFSETQ. The CDR3 has 15 amino acids. J lost 2 bases, V lost 4 bases, and 8 bases had no gene match. The CDR3 reads CASSVRDSRQETQYS. CDR3 sequence (DNA): TGCGCCAGCAGCGTCCGGGACAGCAGACAAGAGACCCAGTACTCC.

The V gene is TRBV20-1, the J gene TRBJ2-1, with 13 bases that match TRBD2. The CDR3 runs to 16 residues. Unmatched junction bases numbered 2, after V lost 3 bases and J lost 0 bases. Germline V gene sequence: CDR1 DFQATT, CDR2 SNEGSKA (reference sequence). The CDR3 DNA is TGCAGTGCTAGTGGGACTAGCGGGATCTCCTACAATGAGCAGTTCTTC. Amino acids: CSASGTSGISYNEQFF.

Comments on this clonotype: This may be a read error, as it is one base from a much larger clone. The V call is TRBV4-2, the J call TRBJ2-1; weak D call: TRBD2 (5 bases). The ends were cut back, 0 bases at V and 6 bases at J, with 15 bases in the middle. Germline V CDR1 and CDR2: LGHNA, YNFKEQ. The CDR3 runs to 16 residues. DNA of the CDR3: TGTGCCAGCAGCCAAGAGGGAGAGGCCTGGGGCAATGAGCAGTTCTTC. Protein: CASSQEGEAWGNEQFF.

This clonotype was counted a few times. The V call is TRBV12-3 or TRBV12-4, the J call TRBJ1-4; D is ambiguous. This CDR3 has 13 amino acids. V dropped 6 bases and J dropped 8 bases, with 13 bases sitting between them. CDR3 bases: TGTGCCAGCAGCCGCCTCACCAGGGAAAAACTGTTTTTT. Its translation is CASSRLTREKLFF.

The genes are TRBV18 and TRBJ1-2, with unresolved D. Trimming shortened V by 4 bases and J by 5 bases, and 8 bases separated the two germline ends. Per germline, CDR1 KGHSH and CDR2 LQKENI. The CDR3 runs 12 residues. CDR3 region: CASSRLIYGYTF. The CDR3 bases are TGTGCCAGCTCACGGCTCATTTATGGCTACACCTTC.

The rearrangement links TRBV6-2 or TRBV6-3 to TRBJ1-1; weak D call: TRBD1 (5 bases). CDR1 is MNHEY and CDR2 is SVGEGT in the germline V gene. The CDR3 consists of 15 residues. V was clipped by 6 bases and J by 1 base, with 15 bases between them. The DNA of the CDR3 is TGTGCCAGCAGCCCCGGGGGGAAGGGGAACACTGAAGCTTTCTTT. Residues: CASSPGGKGNTEAFF.

This chain connects TRBV10-3 to TRBJ2-1, with D possibly TRBD2 on 6 matching bases. CDR1 and CDR2 (germline): ENHRY, SYGVKD. Trimming shortened V by 2 bases and J by 10 bases, and 18 bases separated the two germline ends. The CDR3 loop spans 15 amino acids. Here the CDR3 reads CAISEMGAGRLEQFF. In nucleotides, the CDR3 is TGTGCCATCAGTGAGATGGGAGCGGGTAGGTTGGAGCAGTTCTTC.

This clonotype has a count of ten or more. V and J are TRBV7-2 and TRBJ1-1; TRBD1 might be the D (5 bases). Trimming stripped 5 bases from V and 4 bases from J, with 20 bases between. The V gene's germline CDR1 is SGHTA and CDR2 FQGNSA. The CDR3 runs 16 residues. CDR3 DNA: TGTGCCAGCAGCCCCTACGGGGCTCCTGCGGGCACTGAAGCTTTCTTT. Protein product: CASSPYGAPAGTEAFF.

The chain has TRBV7-2 and TRBJ1-5; the D is unclear. The CDR3 loop spans 18 amino acids. Between the trimmed V and J ends, which lost 0 bases and 0 bases, there was a span of 15 bases. Germline V gene sequence: CDR1 SGHTA, CDR2 FQGNSA. In DNA, the CDR3 is TGTGCCAGCAGCTTAGCCCTCGCCCCACCGTATAGCAATCAGCCCCAGCATTTT. Its translation: CASSLALAPPYSNQPQHF.

This clonotype was seen more than once but under ten times. This rearrangement joins TRBV20-1 to TRBJ2-7, with TRBD1 matching 8 bases. CDR1 is DFQATT and CDR2 is SNEGSKA in the germline V gene (reference sequence). The V and J ends lost 1 base and 5 bases, in that order; junction bases with no gene match: 10. This CDR3 is built from 15 residues. The CDR3 here is CSARGPGQGAHEQYF. CDR3 DNA sequence: TGCAGTGCTAGAGGCCCCGGACAGGGCGCTCACGAGCAGTACTTC.

The chain recombines TRBV28 with TRBJ2-1; 15 nucleotides agree with TRBD2. V lost 10 bases, J lost 7 bases, and 14 bases stayed unmatched. This CDR3 region has 17 residues. The germline V gene encodes CDR1 MDHEN and CDR2 SYDVKM. CDR3 sequence reads: CATLGLAGGTYTNEQFF. The CDR3 bases are TGTGCCACCCTGGGACTAGCGGGAGGAACCTACACGAATGAGCAGTTCTTC.

The rearrangement links TRBV5-1 to TRBJ1-4; D remains ambiguous. CDR1 is SGHRS and CDR2 is YFSETQ in the germline V gene. Trimming took 0 bases from V and 0 from J, leaving 9 bases between them. The CDR3 has 16 amino acids. In nucleotides, the CDR3 is TGCGCCAGCAGCTTGGGAGGAAAGGCAACTAATGAAAAACTGTTTTTT. Amino acids: CASSLGGKATNEKLFF. The full variable domain, with the rest looked up from reference TRBV5-1 and TRBJ1-4, is KAGVTQTPRYLIKTRGQQVTLSCSPISGHRSVSWYQQTPGQGLQFLFEYFSETQRNKGNFPGRFSGRQFSNSRSEMNVSTLELGDSALYLCASSLGGKATNEKLFFGSGTQLSVL.

A single count supports this clonotype. This chain connects TRBV20-1 to TRBJ2-3; the D gene is possibly TRBD2 (6 bases). With 6 bases removed from V and 8 bases from J, the gap between germline ends came to 18 bases. From germline, CDR1 is DFQATT and CDR2 SNEGSKA (reference sequence). This CDR3 region has 13 residues. The DNA of the CDR3 is TGCAGTGCCAGTCGGACCCACGGGGGTACGCAGTATTTT. It yields the protein CSASRTHGGTQYF.